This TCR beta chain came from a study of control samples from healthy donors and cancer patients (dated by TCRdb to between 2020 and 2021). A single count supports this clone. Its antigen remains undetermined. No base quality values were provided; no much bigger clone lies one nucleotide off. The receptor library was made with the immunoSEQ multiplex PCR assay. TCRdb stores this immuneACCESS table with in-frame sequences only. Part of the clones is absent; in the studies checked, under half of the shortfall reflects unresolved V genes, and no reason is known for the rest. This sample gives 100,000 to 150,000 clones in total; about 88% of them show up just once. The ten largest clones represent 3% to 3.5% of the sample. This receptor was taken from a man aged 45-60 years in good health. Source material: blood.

The CDR3 sequence is CASSIVFGTPGEQYF. The sequenced DNA is TGTGCCAGTAGTATCGTGTTTGGGACCCCGGGGGAGCAGTACTTC. The chain couples TRBV19 to TRBJ2-7; the D gene may be TRBD1 or TRBD2, since each aligns over 5 bases. The germline V gene (reference sequence) yields LNHDA for CDR1 and SQIVND for CDR2. The V end loses 3 bases and the J end loses 7 bases, and a stretch of 19 bases separates them. The CDR3 starts with the cysteine, ends with the phenylalanine, and has 15 residues. Solely the CDR3 DNA is kept, with 45 bases framed from the first base. Extended through the reference TRBV19 and TRBJ2-7 proteins, this CDR3 yields the full variable domain: DGGITQSPKYLFRKEGQNVTLSCEQNLNHDAMYWYRQDPGQGLRLIYYSQIVNDFQKGDIAEGYSVSREKKESFPLTVTSAQKNPTAFYLCASSIVFGTPGEQYFGPGTRLTVT.